The 16 T cell receptor beta chains given below trace back to one sample, sequenced in a study of cytomegalovirus exposure and HLA in healthy donors. This PCR relied on a set of 60 Vbeta primers and 13 Jbeta primers. Data came from immunoSEQ multiplex PCR; TCRdb stores just in-frame clones and leaves some out. The data show about 160,000 clones, 75% to 90% seen once. The sequenced sample consisted of PBMCs. Source of these receptors: a male donor in good health and CMV-seropositive.

The V and J genes are TRBV28 and TRBJ1-1; no definite D call. This CDR3 is 11 amino acids long. Trimming removed 7 bases at V and 7 bases at J, with 10 bases between. The germline V gene has CDR1 MDHEN and CDR2 SYDVKM. This CDR3 reads CASKTQDEAFF. CDR3 coding DNA: TGTGCCAGCAAGACCCAGGATGAAGCTTTCTTT.

J is TRBJ1-2 and V is TRBV4-2, with 8 bases that match TRBD1. The CDR3 runs to 12 residues. The junction had 6 bases not matched to a gene; V was cut back by 7 bases and J by 8 bases. Germline V CDR1 and CDR2: LGHNA, YNFKEQ. The CDR3 nucleotides are TGTGCCAGCACCCCAGGGGGCGGCGGCTACACCTTC. Translating it yields CASTPGGGGYTF.

This clone was detected only a few times. V gene TRBV12-5 combines with J gene TRBJ1-3, with unresolved D. The CDR3 spans 13 residues. The germline V gene encodes CDR1 LGHNT and CDR2 FRNRAP. The V end was cut by 7 bases, the J end by 4 bases, with 11 bases between. The CDR3 sequence: CASAAGYGNTIYF. The CDR3 DNA follows: TGTGCTAGTGCGGCAGGCTACGGAAACACCATATATTTT.

V gene TRBV6-1 combines with J gene TRBJ2-5; TRBD2 aligns across 10 bases. Per germline, CDR1 MNHNS and CDR2 SASEGT. V was clipped by 8 bases and J by 2 bases; unmatched bases: 5. The CDR3 length is 14 residues. CDR3: CASSSGGEQETQYF. In DNA form, the CDR3 reads TGTGCCAGCTCTAGCGGGGGCGAACAAGAGACCCAGTACTTC.

The chain is built from TRBV4-2 and TRBJ2-7; 11 bases agree with TRBD2. In germline, CDR1 is LGHNA, CDR2 YNFKEQ. V was pared by 4 bases and J by 0 bases, with 5 bases of the junction left unmatched. This CDR3 has 16 residues. In nucleotides, the CDR3 is TGTGCCAGCAGCCTGGGGACTAGCGGAAGCTCCTACGAGCAGTACTTC. It codes for CASSLGTSGSSYEQYF.

This clone appeared once. The gene calls are TRBV27 and TRBJ1-5, with D possibly being TRBD1 (5 bases). Germline V gene data show CDR1 as MNHEY and CDR2 as SMNVEV (reference sequence). V lost 6 bases to trimming and J lost 4 bases, with 16 bases between them. The CDR3 consists of 15 residues. CDR3 protein: CASRLLGAENQPQHF. CDR3 bases: TGTGCCAGCAGGTTGTTAGGGGCAGAGAATCAGCCCCAGCATTTT.

V gene TRBV5-1 combines with J gene TRBJ1-5; D uncertain. CDR3 size: 15 residues. Germline V gene sequence: CDR1 SGHRS, CDR2 YFSETQ. V gave up 1 base and J gave up 3 bases, with 11 bases separating them. CDR3 protein: CASSLWSGHNQPQHF. DNA for the CDR3: TGCGCCAGCAGCTTGTGGTCAGGCCACAATCAGCCCCAGCATTTT.

The DNA for the CDR3 is TGCGCCAGCAGCCAAGCCTTCCCCGGGACAGGGACTAGCGGGAGAACAGATACGCAGTATTTT. As protein: CASSQAFPGTGTSGRTDTQYF. The genes are TRBV4-1 and TRBJ2-3; TRBD2 matches 14 bases. Germline V gives CDR1 MGHRA, CDR2 YSYEKL. There are 21 residues in the CDR3. V was pared by 1 base and J by 3 bases, with 15 bases of the junction left unmatched.

This rearrangement joins TRBV5-4 to TRBJ2-5; TRBD1 matches 10 bases. Judging by the DNA end, TRBJ2-7 fits better; the J call may be wrong. CDR1 and CDR2 from the germline V gene are SGHNT and YYREEE (reference sequence). The length of the CDR3 is 15 residues. DNA for the CDR3: TGTGCCAGCAGCGCCCGGGACAGGGGAGTTTACGAGCAGTACTTC. It encodes CASSARDRGVYEQYF.

The gene calls are TRBV5-4 and TRBJ1-2, with 9 bases matching TRBD1. V shed 3 bases and J 1 base; nucleotides not matched to a gene: 13. CDR1 and CDR2 from the germline V gene are SGHNT and YYREEE (reference sequence). CDR3 size: 18 residues. The CDR3 spells CASSSPHRGRVLNYGYTF. The CDR3 region has the DNA TGTGCCAGCAGCTCCCCCCACAGGGGGCGAGTTCTTAACTATGGCTACACCTTC.

V and J are TRBV29-1 and TRBJ2-7; TRBD2 aligns across 10 bases. This CDR3 region has 13 residues. Per the germline V gene, CDR1 is SQVTM and CDR2 is ANQGSEA. V was clipped by 7 bases and J by 3 bases; unmatched bases: 6. This chain's CDR3 is CSAWTSGNYEQYF. The CDR3 DNA reads TGCAGCGCCTGGACTAGCGGCAACTACGAGCAGTACTTC.

This clone was found once. The chain uses TRBV6-5 and TRBJ1-1; TRBD1 aligns across 9 bases. The length of the CDR3 is 15 residues. Germline values: CDR1 MNHEY, CDR2 SVGAGI. V lost 6 bases to trimming and J lost 1 base; unmatched junction nucleotides: 6. CDR3 DNA sequence: TGTGCCAGCAGCCCCCGGGACAGGGAGAACACTGAAGCTTTCTTT. It specifies CASSPRDRENTEAFF.

DNA of the CDR3: TGTGCCATCAGTGCTTTGGAGACAGGGGTTATTTCCTACGAGCAGTACTTC. Translation: CAISALETGVISYEQYF. The chain is built from TRBV10-3 and TRBJ2-7; 8 bases fit TRBD1. The CDR3 is 17 amino acids. CDR1 and CDR2 (germline): ENHRY, SYGVKD. V lost 4 bases and J lost 1; bases outside the gene matches: 12.

This chain links TRBV7-2 with TRBJ2-3; 13 bases are shared with TRBD2. Germline CDR1 is SGHTA and CDR2 is FQGNSA. The CDR3 consists of 14 residues. V was clipped by 3 bases and J by 6 bases; unmatched bases: 0. The CDR3 protein is CASSLGLAGDTQYF. CDR3 coding DNA: TGTGCCAGCAGCTTGGGACTAGCGGGGGATACGCAGTATTTT.

V gene TRBV18 combines with J gene TRBJ1-5, with D perhaps TRBD1 (5 bases). V shed 5 bases and J shed 2 bases, with 7 bases lying between them. CDR3 length: 13 amino acids. Germline CDR1 and CDR2: KGHSH and LQKENI. This chain's CDR3 is CASSAGGNQPQHF. In nucleotides, the CDR3 is TGTGCCAGCTCAGCGGGGGGCAATCAGCCCCAGCATTTT.

The chain is built from TRBV13 and TRBJ2-7; 8 bases are shared with TRBD1. The CDR3 covers 13 residues. Germline V gene sequence: CDR1 PRHDT, CDR2 FYEKMQ (reference sequence). V lost 3 bases, J lost 5 bases, and 3 bases stayed unmatched. CDR3 amino acids: CASSLRQGNEQYF. The DNA of the CDR3 is TGTGCCAGCAGCTTGCGACAGGGGAACGAGCAGTACTTC. The full variable domain, with the rest looked up from reference TRBV13 and TRBJ2-7, is AAGVIQSPRHLIKEKRETATLKCYPIPRHDTVYWYQQGPGQDPQFLISFYEKMQSDKGSIPDRFSAQQFSDYHSELNMSSLELGDSALYFCASSLRQGNEQYFGPGTRLTVT.